The rows below give T cell receptor beta chains drawn from one sample of a study of T cell responses to AZD1222 COVID-19 vaccine. Sequenced by immunoSEQ multiplex PCR; TCRdb stores in-frame clones only, minus some. The sample has some 74,000 clones, roughly 85% seen once. The material sequenced was peripheral blood, taken 28 days after the second AZD1222 dose. The receptors originated from an adult who received the AZD1222 COVID-19 vaccine. Both conserved end residues are part of each CDR3.

v_call,cdr3_length,j_call,cdr3_aa
TRBV19,14,TRBJ1-5,CASSMGQGNQPQHF
TRBV30,13,TRBJ1-5,CAWSDGRYQPQHF
TRBV12-3/TRBV12-4,13,TRBJ2-2,CASRMGDTGELFF
TRBV29-1,12,TRBJ2-1,CSVTTSGGEQFF
TRBV2,14,TRBJ2-1,CASGLGTRGNEQFF
TRBV6-5,15,TRBJ1-1,CASSSASGGDTEAFF
TRBV19,14,TRBJ1-6,CASSGRQGDSPLHF
TRBV19,19,TRBJ1-4,CASRPDRGRLLVANEKLFF
TRBV4-1,14,TRBJ2-1,CASSQKSQGNEQFF
TRBV5-1,15,TRBJ2-1,CASSSPSGGYNEQFF
TRBV11-1,12,TRBJ1-3,CASSLSGNTIYF
TRBV27,20,TRBJ2-2,CASSLQSASGTTRNTGELFF
TRBV12-3/TRBV12-4,11,TRBJ1-1,CASGEIAEAFF
TRBV11-2,15,TRBJ1-6,CASSSRTGEGSPLHF
TRBV4-1,18,TRBJ1-5,CASSQDLGARSSNQPQHF
TRBV5-1,15,TRBJ2-1,CASSLVLADYNEQFF
TRBV5-1,15,TRBJ1-1,CASSLADRASTEAFF
TRBV5-1,15,TRBJ2-1,CASSLGGSRDNEQFF
TRBV13,14,TRBJ2-7,CASSTSEGAGEQYF
TRBV30,15,TRBJ2-7,CAWSPPWGGSYEQYF
TRBV4-2,16,TRBJ1-4,CASSQGDRGQDEKLFF
TRBV7-6,15,TRBJ2-7,CASSLDDGALDEQYF
TRBV11-2,17,TRBJ2-3,CASRFWGRGLDKDTQYF
TRBV6-1,16,TRBJ2-1,CASSEARTSGRNEQFF
TRBV18,16,TRBJ2-6,CASSPTGGSGANVLTF
TRBV5-1,18,TRBJ2-6,CASTFIAGSPPGANVLTF
TRBV7-8,13,TRBJ2-1,CASRPTFRDEQFF
TRBV6-2/TRBV6-3,14,TRBJ2-7,CASSYPGPSYEQYF
TRBV18,12,TRBJ2-3,CASSPSTDTQYF
TRBV2,14,TRBJ2-7,CAGSTETEPYEQYF
TRBV19,15,TRBJ1-4,CASSSRTDFTEKLFF
TRBV6-9,15,TRBJ2-7,CASSYPAGGTYEQYF
TRBV5-1,15,TRBJ2-3,CASIRGTGRADTQYF
TRBV4-3,15,TRBJ2-7,CASSQELGFSYEQYF
TRBV19,13,TRBJ1-1,CASSIQLGSQAFF
TRBV12-2,16,TRBJ1-4,CASRLGSLPTNEKLFF
TRBV7-2,13,TRBJ1-1,CASSLSGQAEAFF
TRBV5-1,14,TRBJ1-3,CASSLEHSGNTIYF
TRBV7-2,14,TRBJ2-1,CASSLVLRDHEQFF
TRBV3-1/TRBV3-2,15,TRBJ2-1,CASSQSPGLAPEQFF
TRBV3-1/TRBV3-2,14,TRBJ2-1,CATQPALTDNEQFF
TRBV20-1,11,TRBJ2-3,CSASNSDTQYF
TRBV11-3,15,TRBJ2-1,CASSLVTAGDNEQFF
TRBV6-5,15,TRBJ1-1,CASSYSYRGSTEAFF
TRBV27,15,TRBJ2-7,CASRDSAGHVYEQYF
TRBV7-2,13,TRBJ1-2,CASSPLTNYGYTF
TRBV7-3,13,TRBJ1-1,CASSSQVNTEAFF
TRBV6-5,14,TRBJ2-5,CASNLGTVQETQYF
TRBV5-6,15,TRBJ1-5,CASSLRESGNQPQHF
TRBV7-8,14,TRBJ1-2,CASSLGVDRDGYTF
TRBV18,16,TRBJ1-4,CASSPGGDSSNEKLFF
TRBV18,17,TRBJ1-6,CASSPDRAKGGNSPLHF
TRBV5-1,12,TRBJ1-2,CASSLSEGGYTF
TRBV7-3,12,TRBJ2-7,CASSEDLYEQYF
TRBV6-5,13,TRBJ1-1,CASSYGHTNEAFF
TRBV4-2,17,TRBJ2-1,CASSQEEGSGPYNEQFF
TRBV29-1,14,TRBJ1-2,CSVETEGPSFGYTF
TRBV4-1,14,TRBJ2-1,CASSQDERGREQFF